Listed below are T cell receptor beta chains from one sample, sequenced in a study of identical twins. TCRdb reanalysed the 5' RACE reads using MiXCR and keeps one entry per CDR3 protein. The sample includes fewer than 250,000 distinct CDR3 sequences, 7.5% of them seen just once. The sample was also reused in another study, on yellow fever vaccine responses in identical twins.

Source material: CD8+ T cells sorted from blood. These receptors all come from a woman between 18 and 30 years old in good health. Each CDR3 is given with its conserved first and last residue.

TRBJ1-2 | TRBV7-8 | CASSLGGTGGFYGYTF
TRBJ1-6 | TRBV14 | CASSQDQVTGESPLHF
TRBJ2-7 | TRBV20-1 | CSAQESYEQYF
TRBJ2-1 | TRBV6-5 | CASSYGTSGPAEQFF
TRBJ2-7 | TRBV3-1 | CASSPQGLSYEQYF
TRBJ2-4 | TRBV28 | CASSFLLAGDGNIQYF
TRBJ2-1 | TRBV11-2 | CASSLVVPGTSYNEQFF
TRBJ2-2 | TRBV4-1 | CASSQVLGGLTGELFF
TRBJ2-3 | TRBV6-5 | CASSYNLDTQYF
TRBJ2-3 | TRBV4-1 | CASSQGLAGDLDTQYF
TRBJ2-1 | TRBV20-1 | CSAGELYNEQFF
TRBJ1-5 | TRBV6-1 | CASSHQSDQPQHF
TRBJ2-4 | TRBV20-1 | CIGRGGPNIQYF
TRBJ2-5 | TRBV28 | CASRSDLLDQETQYF
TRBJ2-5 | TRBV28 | CASSLDRVQTQYF
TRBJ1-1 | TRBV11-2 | CASSRPPRRGTEAFF
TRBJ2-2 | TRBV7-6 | CASSPLDTGELFF
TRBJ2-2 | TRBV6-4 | CASSSGPGTGELFF
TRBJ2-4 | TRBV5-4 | CASSMGTGSNIQYF
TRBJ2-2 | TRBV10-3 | CAISESEDGTLTGELFF
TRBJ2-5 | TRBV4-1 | CASSQAPRLAGETQYF
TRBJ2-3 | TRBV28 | CASSLGTGGYADTQYF
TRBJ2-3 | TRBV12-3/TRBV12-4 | CASSIGGDTQYF
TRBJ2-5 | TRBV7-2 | CASSFSGGGFLETQYF
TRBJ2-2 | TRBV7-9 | CASSLSPTGPAEELFF
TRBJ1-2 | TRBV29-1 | CSVEDRYGYTF
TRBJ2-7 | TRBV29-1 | CSVELVGENSYEQYF
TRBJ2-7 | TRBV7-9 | CASSSTWEGPPYEQYF
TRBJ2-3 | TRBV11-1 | CASSLGQGVRAGETDTQYF
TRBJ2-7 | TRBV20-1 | CSARGLRNEQYF
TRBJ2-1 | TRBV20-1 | CSATGTGESYNEQFF
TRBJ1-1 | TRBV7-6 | CASSEGGHTEAFF
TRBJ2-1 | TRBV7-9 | CASSLGSDVGEFF
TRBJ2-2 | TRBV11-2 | CASSHWGQNTGELFF
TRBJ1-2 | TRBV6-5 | CASSYALVGGYTF
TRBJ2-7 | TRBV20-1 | CSAQGGLGLSEQYF
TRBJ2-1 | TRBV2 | CASELAGENEQFF
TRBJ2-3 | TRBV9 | CASSVGLAVTDTQYF
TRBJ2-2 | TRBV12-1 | CAPLEGLAGSCFF
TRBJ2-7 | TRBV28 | CASSLFGMGSYEQYF
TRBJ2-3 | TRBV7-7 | CASSPRGTDTQYF
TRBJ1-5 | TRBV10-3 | CAISESRDRVLDQPQHF
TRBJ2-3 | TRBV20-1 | CSAIYLGQATDTQYF
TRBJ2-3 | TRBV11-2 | CASSVGGTDTQYF
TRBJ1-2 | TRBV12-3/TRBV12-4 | CASSPGQGNGYTF
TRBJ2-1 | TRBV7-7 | CASSLRFYNEQFF
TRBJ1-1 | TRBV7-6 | CASSPIGASMNTEAFF
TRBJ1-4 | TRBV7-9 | CASSLVDSQEKLFF
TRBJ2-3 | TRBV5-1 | CASSSWTTDTQYF
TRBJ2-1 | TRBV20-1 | CSAAAGVGNEQFF